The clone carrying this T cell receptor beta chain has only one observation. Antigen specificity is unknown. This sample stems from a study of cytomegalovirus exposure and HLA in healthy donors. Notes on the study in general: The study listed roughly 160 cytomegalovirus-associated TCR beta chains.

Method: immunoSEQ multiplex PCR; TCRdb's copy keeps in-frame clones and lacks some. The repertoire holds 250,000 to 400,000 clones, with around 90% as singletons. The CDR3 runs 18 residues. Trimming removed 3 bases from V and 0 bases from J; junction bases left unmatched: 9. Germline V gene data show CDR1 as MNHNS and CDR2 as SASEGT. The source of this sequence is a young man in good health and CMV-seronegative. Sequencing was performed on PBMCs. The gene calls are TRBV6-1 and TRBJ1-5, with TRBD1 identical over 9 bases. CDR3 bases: TGTGCCAGCAGTGAGTCGTGGGACAGGGTTTATAGCAATCAGCCCCAGCATTTT. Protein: CASSESWDRVYSNQPQHF.